The clone carrying this T cell receptor beta chain occurred a few times. This sample is part of a study of blood T cell repertoires in COVID-19. The CDR3 spans 14 residues. CDR1 is MGHRA and CDR2 is YSYEKL in the germline V gene. Trimming pared 1 base from V and 5 bases from J, leaving 9 bases between. Only in-frame clones appear in the TCRdb table, and some are missing; sequencing was by immunoSEQ multiplex PCR. Of hundreds of thousands of clones in the sample, roughly 90% were seen once. The sequenced sample consisted of peripheral blood. The source of this sequence is a young woman with active or convalescent COVID-19. The chain has TRBV4-1 and TRBJ2-1; weak D call: TRBD2 (6 bases). DNA for the CDR3: TGCGCCAGCAGCCAAGCACCGGGGGACAATGAGCAGTTCTTC. The encoded protein is CASSQAPGDNEQFF.